This T cell receptor (beta chain) was identified in a study of shared clonotypes between healthy human individuals. Study outcomes and limitations: Blood was the sole source, and tissue repertoires probably differ.

Tens of thousands of T cell genomes (roughly 0.2 ug DNA) went into each sorted-subset replicate. Sequenced by immunoSEQ multiplex PCR; TCRdb stores in-frame clones only, minus some. The sample has around 2.5 million clones; more than 85% are singletons. On this clone: Its target is unknown.

V lost 7 bases, J lost 4 bases, and 6 bases stayed unmatched. Germline V gene lookup returns CDR1 SNHLY and CDR2 FYNNEI. This CDR3 region has 15 residues. The source material was naive CD4+ T cells from PBMCs. Subset reported: CD45RA+ positively selected. The TCR comes from a man younger than 35 in good health. Some clones in this sample may be carry-over from other donors' samples. J is TRBJ2-3 and V is TRBV2, with 12 positions matching TRBD2. The CDR3 bases are TGTGCCAGCACTCAGACTAGCGGGAGAGCAGATACGCAGTATTTT. Amino acids: CASTQTSGRADTQYF.